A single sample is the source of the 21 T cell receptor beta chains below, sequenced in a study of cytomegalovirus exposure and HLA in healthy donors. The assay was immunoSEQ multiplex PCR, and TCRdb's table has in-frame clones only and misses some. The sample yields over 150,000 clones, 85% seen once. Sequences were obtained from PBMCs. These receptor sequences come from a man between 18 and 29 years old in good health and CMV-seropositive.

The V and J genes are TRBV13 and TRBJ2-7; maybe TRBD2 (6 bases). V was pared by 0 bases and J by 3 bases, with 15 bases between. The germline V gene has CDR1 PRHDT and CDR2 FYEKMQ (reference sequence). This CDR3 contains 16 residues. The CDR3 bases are TGTGCCAGCAGCTTAGGGGGGGAATCGGGAGACTACGAGCAGTACTTC. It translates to CASSLGGESGDYEQYF.

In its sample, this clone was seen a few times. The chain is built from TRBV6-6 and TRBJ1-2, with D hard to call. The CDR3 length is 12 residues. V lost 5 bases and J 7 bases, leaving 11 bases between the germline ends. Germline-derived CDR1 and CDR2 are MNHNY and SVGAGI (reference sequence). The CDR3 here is CASSPGGGGYTF. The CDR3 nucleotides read TGTGCCAGCAGTCCCGGAGGAGGTGGCTACACCTTC.

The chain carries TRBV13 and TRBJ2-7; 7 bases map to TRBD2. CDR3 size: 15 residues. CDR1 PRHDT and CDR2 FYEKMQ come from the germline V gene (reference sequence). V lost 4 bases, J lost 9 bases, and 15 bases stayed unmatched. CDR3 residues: CASSSGEGQVLVQYF. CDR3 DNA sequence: TGTGCCAGCAGCTCTGGGGAGGGCCAGGTTTTGGTGCAGTACTTC.

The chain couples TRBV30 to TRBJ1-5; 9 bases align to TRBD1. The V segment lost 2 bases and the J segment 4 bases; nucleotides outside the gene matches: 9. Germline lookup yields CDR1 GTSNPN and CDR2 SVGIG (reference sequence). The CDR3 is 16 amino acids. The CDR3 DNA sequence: TGTGCCTGGAGTACCCCGAGGACAGGGGCGAATCAGCCCCAGCATTTT. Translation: CAWSTPRTGANQPQHF. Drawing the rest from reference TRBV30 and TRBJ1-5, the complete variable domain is SQTIHQWPATLVQPVGSPLSLECTVEGTSNPNLYWYRQAAGRGLQLLFYSVGIGQISSEVPQNLSASRPQDRQFILSSKKLLLSDSGFYLCAWSTPRTGANQPQHFGDGTRLSIL.

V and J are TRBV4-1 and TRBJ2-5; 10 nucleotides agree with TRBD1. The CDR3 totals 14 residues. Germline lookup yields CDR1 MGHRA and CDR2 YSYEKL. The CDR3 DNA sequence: TGCGCTATCAGAAGGGGGACAGGGGACGAGACCCAGTACTTC. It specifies CAIRRGTGDETQYF.

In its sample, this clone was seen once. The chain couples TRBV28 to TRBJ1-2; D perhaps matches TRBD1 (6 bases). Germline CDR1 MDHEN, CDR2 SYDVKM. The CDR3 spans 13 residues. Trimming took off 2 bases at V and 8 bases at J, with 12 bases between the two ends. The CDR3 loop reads CASSLLGGYGYTF. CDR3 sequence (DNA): TGTGCCAGCAGTTTACTAGGGGGTTACGGCTACACCTTC.

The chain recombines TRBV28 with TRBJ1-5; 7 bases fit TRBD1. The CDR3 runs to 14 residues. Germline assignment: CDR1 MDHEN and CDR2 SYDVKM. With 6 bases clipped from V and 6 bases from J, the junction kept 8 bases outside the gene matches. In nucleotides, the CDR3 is TGTGCCAGCAGCCTGCGACAGGGAGGTCAGCCCCAGCATTTT. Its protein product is CASSLRQGGQPQHF.

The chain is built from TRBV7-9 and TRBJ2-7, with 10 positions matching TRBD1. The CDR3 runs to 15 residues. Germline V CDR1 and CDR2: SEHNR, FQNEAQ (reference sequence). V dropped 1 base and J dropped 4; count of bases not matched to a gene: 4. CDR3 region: CASSLDQDRGYEQYF. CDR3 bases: TGTGCCAGCAGCTTAGACCAGGACAGGGGGTACGAGCAGTACTTC.

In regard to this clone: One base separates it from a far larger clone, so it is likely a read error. The CDR3 coding sequence is TGTGCCAGCAGCTTGGCGGTCGAGCAGTACTTC. Encoded protein: CASSLAVEQYF. The genes are TRBV11-3 and TRBJ2-7, with D hard to call. Germline loops: CDR1 SGHNT, CDR2 YENEEA. The CDR3 consists of 11 residues. The V end lost 3 bases, the J end lost 6 bases, and 6 bases lay between the germline ends.

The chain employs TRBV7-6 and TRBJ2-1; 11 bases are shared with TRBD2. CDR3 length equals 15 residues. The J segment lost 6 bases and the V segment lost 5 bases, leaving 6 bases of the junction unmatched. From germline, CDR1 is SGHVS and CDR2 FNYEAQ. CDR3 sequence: CASSPLAGGGNEQFF. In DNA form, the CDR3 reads TGTGCCAGCAGCCCTCTAGCGGGGGGAGGCAATGAGCAGTTCTTC.

CDR3 sequence: CASSPGLRTGDQPQHF. CDR3 bases: TGTGCCAGCAGTCCCGGCCTTAGGACAGGGGATCAGCCCCAGCATTTT. V usage is TRBV28 and J usage is TRBJ1-5; 9 bases fit TRBD1. Germline V gene lookup returns CDR1 MDHEN and CDR2 SYDVKM. This CDR3 has 16 residues. The junction had 10 bases not matched to a gene; V was cut back by 5 bases and J by 5 bases. Combining the CDR3 with reference TRBV28 and TRBJ1-5 gives the whole variable domain DVKVTQSSRYLVKRTGEKVFLECVQDMDHENMFWYRQDPGLGLRLIYFSYDVKMKEKGDIPEGYSVSREKKERFSLILESASTNQTSMYLCASSPGLRTGDQPQHFGDGTRLSIL.

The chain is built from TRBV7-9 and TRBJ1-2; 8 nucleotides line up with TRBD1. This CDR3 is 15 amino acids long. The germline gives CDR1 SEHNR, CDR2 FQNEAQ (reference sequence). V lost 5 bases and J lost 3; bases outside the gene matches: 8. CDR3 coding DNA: TGTGCCAGCAGCCCAACACAGGGGGGGGACTATGGCTACACCTTC. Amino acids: CASSPTQGGDYGYTF.

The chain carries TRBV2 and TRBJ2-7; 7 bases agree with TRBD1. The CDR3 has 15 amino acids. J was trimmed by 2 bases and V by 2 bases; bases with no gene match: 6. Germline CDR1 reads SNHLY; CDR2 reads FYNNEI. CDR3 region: CASSETGQRTYEQYF. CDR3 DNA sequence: TGTGCCAGCAGTGAAACGGGACAGCGAACCTACGAGCAGTACTTC.

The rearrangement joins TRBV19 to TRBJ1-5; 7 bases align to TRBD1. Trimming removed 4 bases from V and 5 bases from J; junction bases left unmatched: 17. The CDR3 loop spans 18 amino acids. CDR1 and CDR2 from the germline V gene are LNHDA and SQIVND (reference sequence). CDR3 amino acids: CASSTTDRGTDPHQPQHF. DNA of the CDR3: TGTGCCAGTAGTACTACGGACCGGGGGACAGACCCTCATCAGCCCCAGCATTTT.

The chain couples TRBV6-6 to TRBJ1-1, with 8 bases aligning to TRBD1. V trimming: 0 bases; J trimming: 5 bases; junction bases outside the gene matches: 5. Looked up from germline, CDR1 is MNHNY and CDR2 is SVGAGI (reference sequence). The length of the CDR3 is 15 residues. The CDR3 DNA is TGTGCCAGCAGTTACTCGAGACAGGGGACAACTGAAGCTTTCTTT. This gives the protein CASSYSRQGTTEAFF.

The CDR3 DNA reads as TGTGCCAGCAGCTCCATGCAGGGCACTGAAGCTTTCTTT. It codes for CASSSMQGTEAFF. The chain links TRBV7-2 to TRBJ1-1, with D possibly matching TRBD1 (5 bases). The CDR3 loop spans 13 amino acids. CDR1 SGHTA and CDR2 FQGNSA come from the germline V gene. V was pared by 4 bases and J by 4 bases, with 10 bases between.

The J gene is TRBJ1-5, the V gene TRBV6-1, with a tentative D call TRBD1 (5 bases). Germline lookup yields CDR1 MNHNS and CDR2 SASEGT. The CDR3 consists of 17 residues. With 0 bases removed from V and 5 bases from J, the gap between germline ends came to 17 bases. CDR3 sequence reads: CASSEAPGGELDQPQHF. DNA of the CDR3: TGTGCCAGCAGTGAAGCGCCGGGAGGGGAACTAGATCAGCCCCAGCATTTT.

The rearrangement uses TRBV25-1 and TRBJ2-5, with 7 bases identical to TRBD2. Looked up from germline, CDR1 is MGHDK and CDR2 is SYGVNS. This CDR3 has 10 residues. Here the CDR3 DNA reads TGTGCGTGCGGGGGAGAGACCCAGTACTTC. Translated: CACGGETQYF.

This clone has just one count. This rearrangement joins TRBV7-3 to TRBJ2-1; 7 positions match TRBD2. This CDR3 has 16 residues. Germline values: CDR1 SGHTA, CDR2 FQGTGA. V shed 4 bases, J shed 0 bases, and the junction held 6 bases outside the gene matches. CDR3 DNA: TGTGCCAGCAGCTGGGGCGGGGGAAGCTCCTACAATGAGCAGTTCTTC. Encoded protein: CASSWGGGSSYNEQFF.

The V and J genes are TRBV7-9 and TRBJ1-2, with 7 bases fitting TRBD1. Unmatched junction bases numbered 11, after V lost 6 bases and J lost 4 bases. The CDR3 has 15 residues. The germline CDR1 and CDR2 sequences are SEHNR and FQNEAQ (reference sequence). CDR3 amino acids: CASSTTRGPAYGYTF. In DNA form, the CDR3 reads TGTGCCAGCAGTACAACTAGGGGGCCTGCCTATGGCTACACCTTC.

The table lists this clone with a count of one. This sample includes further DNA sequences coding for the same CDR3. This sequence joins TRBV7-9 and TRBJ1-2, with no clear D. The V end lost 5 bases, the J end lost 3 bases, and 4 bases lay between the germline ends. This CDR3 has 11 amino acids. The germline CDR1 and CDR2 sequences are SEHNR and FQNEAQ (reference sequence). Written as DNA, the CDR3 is TGTGCCAGCAGCCTACACTATGGCTACACCTTC. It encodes CASSLHYGYTF.